Included here is one TCR beta chain sequence, with context. Germline loops: CDR1 SGDLS, CDR2 YYNGEE. This CDR3 is 15 amino acids long. V lost 4 bases, J lost 1 base, and 7 bases stayed unmatched. Clones were read by immunoSEQ multiplex PCR, and TCRdb kept only the in-frame ones, dropping some. The sample yields about 130,000 clones, 87% seen once. The sample belongs to a study of control samples from healthy donors and cancer patients. Input material: blood. This TCR came from a man between 18 and 29 years old in good health. The rearrangement uses TRBV9 and TRBJ2-7; TRBD2 aligns across 8 bases. The CDR3 bases are TGTGCCAGCAGCCTGAGCGGGAGTTCATCCTACGAGCAGTACTTC. Its protein is CASSLSGSSSYEQYF. The complete variable domain, with remaining parts taken from reference TRBV9 and TRBJ2-7, reads DSGVTQTPKHLITATGQRVTLRCSPRSGDLSVYWYQQSLDQGLQFLIQYYNGEERAKGNILERFSAQQFPDLHSELNLSSLELGDSALYFCASSLSGSSSYEQYFGPGTRLTVT.